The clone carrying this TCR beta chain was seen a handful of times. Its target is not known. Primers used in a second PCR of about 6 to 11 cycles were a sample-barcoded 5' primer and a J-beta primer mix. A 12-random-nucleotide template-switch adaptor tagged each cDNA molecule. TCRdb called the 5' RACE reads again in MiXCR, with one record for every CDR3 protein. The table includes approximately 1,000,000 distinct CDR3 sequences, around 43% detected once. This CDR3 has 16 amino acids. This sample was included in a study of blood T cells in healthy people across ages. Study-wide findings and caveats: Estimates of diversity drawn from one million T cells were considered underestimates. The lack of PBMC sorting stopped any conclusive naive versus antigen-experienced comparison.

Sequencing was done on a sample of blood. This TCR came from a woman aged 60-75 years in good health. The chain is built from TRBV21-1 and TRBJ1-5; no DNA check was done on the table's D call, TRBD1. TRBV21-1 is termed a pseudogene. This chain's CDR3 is CASSPRGRYSNQPQHF. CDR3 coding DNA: TGTGCCAGCAGCCCCCGGGGCAGGTATAGCAATCAGCCCCAGCATTTT.